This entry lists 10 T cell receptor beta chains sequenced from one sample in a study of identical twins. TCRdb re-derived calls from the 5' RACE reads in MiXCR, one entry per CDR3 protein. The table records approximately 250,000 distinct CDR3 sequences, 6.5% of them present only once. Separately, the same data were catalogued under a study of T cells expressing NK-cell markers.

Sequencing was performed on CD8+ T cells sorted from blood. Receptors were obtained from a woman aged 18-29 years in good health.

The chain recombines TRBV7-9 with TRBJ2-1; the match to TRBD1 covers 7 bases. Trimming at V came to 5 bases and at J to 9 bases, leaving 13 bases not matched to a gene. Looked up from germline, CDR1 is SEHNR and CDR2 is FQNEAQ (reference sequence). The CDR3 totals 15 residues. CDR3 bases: TGTGCCAGCAGCGGCAATAGAAGACAGGGTCCTGAGCAGTTCTTC. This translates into CASSGNRRQGPEQFF.

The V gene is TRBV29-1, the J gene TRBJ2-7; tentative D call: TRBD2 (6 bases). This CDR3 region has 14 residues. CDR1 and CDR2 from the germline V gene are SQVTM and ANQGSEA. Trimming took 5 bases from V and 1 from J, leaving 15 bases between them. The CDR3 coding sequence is TGCAGCGTTTTAGACGGCGGGAAGTCCTACGAGCAGTACTTC. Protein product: CSVLDGGKSYEQYF.

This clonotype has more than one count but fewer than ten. CDR3 amino acids: CASSSSAYEQYF. Here the CDR3 DNA reads TGTGCCAGCAGTTCCTCAGCGTACGAGCAGTACTTC. The J gene is TRBJ2-7, the V gene TRBV28; no definite D call. V lost 4 bases, J lost 4 bases, and 8 bases lay in between. CDR1 and CDR2 (germline): MDHEN, SYDVKM. The CDR3 is 12 residues long.

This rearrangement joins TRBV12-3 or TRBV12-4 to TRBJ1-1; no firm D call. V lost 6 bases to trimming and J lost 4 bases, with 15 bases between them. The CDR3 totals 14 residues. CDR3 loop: CASSYQVGSTEAFF. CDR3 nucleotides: TGTGCCAGCAGCTATCAAGTAGGGAGCACTGAAGCTTTCTTT.

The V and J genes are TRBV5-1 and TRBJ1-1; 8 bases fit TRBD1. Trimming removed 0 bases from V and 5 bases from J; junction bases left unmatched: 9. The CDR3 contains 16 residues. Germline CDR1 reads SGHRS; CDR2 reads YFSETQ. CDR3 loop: CASSLGGRGLGTEAFF. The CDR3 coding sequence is TGCGCCAGCAGCTTGGGTGGCAGGGGGCTTGGGACTGAAGCTTTCTTT.

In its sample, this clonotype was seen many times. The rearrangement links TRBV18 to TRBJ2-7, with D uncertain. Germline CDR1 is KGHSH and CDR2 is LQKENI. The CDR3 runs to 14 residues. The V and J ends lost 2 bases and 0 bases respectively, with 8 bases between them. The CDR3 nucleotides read TGTGCCAGCTCACCAACTGGGTCCTCCTACGAGCAGTACTTC. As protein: CASSPTGSSYEQYF.

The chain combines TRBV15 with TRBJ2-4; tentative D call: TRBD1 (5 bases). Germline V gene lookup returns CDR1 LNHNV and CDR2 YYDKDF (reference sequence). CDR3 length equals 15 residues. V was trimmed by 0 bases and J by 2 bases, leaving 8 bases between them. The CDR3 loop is CATSRDQGSKNIQYF. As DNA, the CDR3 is TGTGCCACCAGCAGAGATCAGGGATCCAAAAACATTCAGTACTTC.

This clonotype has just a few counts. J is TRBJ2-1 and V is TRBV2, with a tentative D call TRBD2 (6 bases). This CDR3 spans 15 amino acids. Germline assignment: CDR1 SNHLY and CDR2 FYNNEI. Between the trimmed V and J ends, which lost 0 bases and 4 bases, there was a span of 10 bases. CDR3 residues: CASSEARGTYNEQFF. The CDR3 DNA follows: TGTGCCAGCAGTGAAGCTCGGGGGACTTACAATGAGCAGTTCTTC.

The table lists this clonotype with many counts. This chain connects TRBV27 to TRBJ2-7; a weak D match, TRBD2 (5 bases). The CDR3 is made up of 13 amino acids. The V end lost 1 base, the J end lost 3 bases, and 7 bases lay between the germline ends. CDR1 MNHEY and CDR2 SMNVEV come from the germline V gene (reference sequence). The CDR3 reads CASSLFRGYEQYF. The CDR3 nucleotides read TGTGCCAGCAGTTTATTTCGGGGCTACGAGCAGTACTTC.

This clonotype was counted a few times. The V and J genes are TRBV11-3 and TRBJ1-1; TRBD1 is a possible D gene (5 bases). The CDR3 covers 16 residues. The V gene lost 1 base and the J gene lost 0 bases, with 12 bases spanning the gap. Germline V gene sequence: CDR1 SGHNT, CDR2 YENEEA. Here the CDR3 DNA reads TGTGCCAGCAGCTTAGGGGGGTCACCCTTGAACACTGAAGCTTTCTTT. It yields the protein CASSLGGSPLNTEAFF.